The entry below describes one TCR beta chain. What it binds is not known. These data belong to a study of T cell responses to AZD1222 COVID-19 vaccine. Whole-study findings and limits: Donors were mostly white British, more females; clonal diversity possibly underestimated. Rises in breadth and depth of Spike-specific TCRs came after two AZD1222 doses. None of the repertoires were sampled until the peak T cell response had passed.

The table came from immunoSEQ multiplex PCR; TCRdb's copy has only in-frame clones and leaves some out. The table has about 170,000 clones, roughly nine tenths seen once. After removal of 5 bases from V and 1 base from J, the junction contained 4 bases not matched to a gene. Germline V gives CDR1 SGHVS, CDR2 FQNEAQ. The length of the CDR3 is 17 residues. Sequencing was performed on peripheral blood, taken 28 days after the second AZD1222 dose. This chain links TRBV7-8 with TRBJ2-2, with TRBD2 matching 13 bases. The source is an adult who received the AZD1222 COVID-19 vaccine. CDR3 in DNA: TGTGCCAGCAGCCCTCGACTAGCGGGGGGGAACACCGGGGAGCTGTTTTTT. Its protein product is CASSPRLAGGNTGELFF.